Listed below are T cell receptor beta chains from one sample, sequenced in a study of neurological immune-mediated disorders. Each CDR3 protein gets one entry after TCRdb re-called the 5' RACE reads with MiXCR. The sample contains about 44,000 distinct CDR3 sequences, 20% to 25% of which appear only once. Sequencing used PBMCs. Receptors originate from a man between 60 and 75 years old with HTLV-1-associated myelopathy (HAM/TSP). Both conserved end residues are part of each CDR3. D genes are given only for firm matches. Some rows mark clone size as missing; the rest say once, few, many or name a class of expanded clone.

>many|TRBJ1-2|TRBV20-1|NA
TGCAGTGCTAGAGCTCCAGGTGGCTACACCTTC
CSARAPGGYTF
>many|TRBJ2-3|TRBV5-4|NA
TGTGCCAGCAGCCCCAGGGGGGGCACCGGCCCAGATACGCAGTATTTT
CASSPRGGTGPDTQYF
>many|TRBJ2-7|TRBV5-1|TRBD1
TGCGCCAGCAGGGACAGGAGCTCCTACGAGCAGTACTTC
CASRDRSSYEQYF
>many|TRBJ2-5|TRBV25-1|TRBD2
TGTGCCAGCAGTGAATCGGGGGGTTGGGAGACCCAGTACTTC
CASSESGGWETQYF
>many|TRBJ1-1|TRBV5-1|NA
TGCGCCAGCAGCCGTGGCGGGGCGCGGGACACTGAAGCTTTCTTT
CASSRGGARDTEAFF
>many|TRBJ2-1|TRBV5-1|TRBD1
TGCGCCAGCAGCCCCGGGACAGGGGGCATCAATGAGCAGTTCTTC
CASSPGTGGINEQFF
>NA|TRBJ1-2|TRBV4-2|NA
TGTGCCAGCAGCCTACAGGGTTCGGGCTACACCTTC
CASSLQGSGYTF
>many|TRBJ1-1|TRBV5-4|NA
TGTGCCAGCAGCTTCGGGGCGGGCACTGAAGCTTTCTTT
CASSFGAGTEAFF
>many|TRBJ2-3|TRBV6-6|NA
TGTGCCAGTCGCGAGGGACGGACATTCACAGATACGCAGTATTTT
CASREGRTFTDTQYF
>NA|TRBJ2-2|TRBV9|TRBD1
TGTGCCAGCAGTGCAACAGGGGGCACCGGGGAGCTGTTTTTT
CASSATGGTGELFF
>NA|TRBJ2-2|TRBV4-1|TRBD2
TGCGCCAGCAGTATTCTAGCGGGAACCACCGGGGAGCTGTTTTTT
CASSILAGTTGELFF
>many|TRBJ1-1|TRBV5-1|TRBD1
TGCGCCAGCAGCTTGGAAACAGGGGTGGGTACTGAAGCTTTCTTT
CASSLETGVGTEAFF
>NA|TRBJ2-7|TRBV18|NA
TGTGCCAGCTCAGATTTTTCTGGGGGACACGAGCAGTACTTC
CASSDFSGGHEQYF
>many|TRBJ2-7|TRBV4-1|NA
TGCGCCAGCAGCCAAGAAACCCAGACCTACGAGCAGTACTTC
CASSQETQTYEQYF
>many|TRBJ2-1|TRBV7-6|TRBD2
TGTGCCAGCAGCTTAGGGTCTAGCGGGGCCTACAATGAGCAGTTCTTC
CASSLGSSGAYNEQFF
>many|TRBJ1-6|TRBV12-3/TRBV12-4|TRBD1
TGTGCCAGCAGTTTAAGGGGGCCCGAGAGATCCCCCCTCCACTTT
CASSLRGPERSPLHF
>many|TRBJ2-3|TRBV10-3|TRBD2
TGTGCCATCAGTCCTACTAGCGGGAGGAGCACAGATACGCAGTATTTT
CAISPTSGRSTDTQYF
>many|TRBJ2-5|TRBV6-2/TRBV6-3|NA
TGTGCCAGCAGTTGGGACGAAGGGACCCAGTACTTC
CASSWDEGTQYF
>many|TRBJ2-5|TRBV20-1|TRBD2
TGCAGTGCTAGCCCCTCAGGTGCGGGAGGAGGTTCCCAGTACTTC
CSASPSGAGGGSQYF
>many|TRBJ2-2|TRBV9|NA
TGTGCCAGCAGCCGAGAAGGGGGTACCGGGGAGCTGTTTTTT
CASSREGGTGELFF